This T cell receptor beta chain was profiled in a study of identical twins. The study, taken as a whole, reports: Cord blood beta clonotypes that were abundant carried fewer insertions, and memory repertoires showed no such trend. Out-of-frame alpha sequences common to twins were enriched for low generation probability.

The germline V gene encodes CDR1 SNHLY and CDR2 FYNNEI. V gave up 7 bases and J gave up 8 bases, with 12 bases separating them. This CDR3 is built from 12 residues. This clonotype was seen many times. The target antigen is unknown. TCRdb reprocessed the 5' RACE reads via MiXCR and lists one record per CDR3 protein. The table shows 150,000 or so distinct CDR3 sequences, with 3% to 4.5% occurring only once. The genes are TRBV2 and TRBJ2-4; D gene unclear. The TCR comes from a man aged 18 to 29 in good health. Source material: memory T cells sorted from blood. The CDR3 sequence is CASKLDVDIQYF. CDR3 sequence (DNA): TGTGCCAGCAAACTGGATGTCGACATTCAGTACTTC.